The clone carrying this T cell receptor (beta chain) occurred many times. As yet, its antigen is unknown. For CDR3 and TCR beta VDJ profiling, genomic DNA was the template used. MiXCR was run by TCRdb on the reads, yielding one entry per CDR3 protein. The sample consists of fewer than 200,000 distinct CDR3 sequences, 48% of them appearing once. CDR1 is LNHDA and CDR2 is SQIVND in the germline V gene (reference sequence). V dropped 7 bases and J dropped 7; count of bases not matched to a gene: 11. The CDR3 loop spans 15 amino acids. The data derive from a study of CD8+CD57+ T cells in acquired aplastic anemia. For the study at large: The study obtained an average of 3.2 ug of DNA from sorted CD4+ and CD8+ cells. Overall study results and limits: Patients and controls shared twenty-nine CD8+ CDR3 sequences, which appeared highly expressed in patients and within their immunodominant clones.

For sequencing, patients were chosen who had shown expansion of CD8+CD57+ cells by flow cytometry. The patients all had a severe acquired aplastic anemia diagnosis. This sequence joins TRBV19 and TRBJ1-5; 9 nucleotides line up with TRBD1. This clonotype originated in a human donor with aplastic anemia. The sequencing sample was made of sorted CD4+, CD8+, or CD8+CD57+ T cells (not recorded which) from PBMCs. The CDR3 sequence is CASKRGDRDVQPQHF. The CDR3 DNA is TGTGCCAGTAAGAGGGGGGACAGGGATGTGCAGCCCCAGCATTTT.